This T cell receptor (beta chain) was captured by sequencing in a study of blood T cell repertoires in COVID-19. At the level of the study: The samples span acute and convalescent COVID-19 from the United States, Italy and Spain. Sources were T cells, B-cell-depleted T cells, or PBMCs; the material itself was cDNA or gDNA.

CDR1 and CDR2 (germline): MDHEN, SYDVKM. The V gene end was trimmed by 8 bases and the J gene end by 0 bases; junction bases not matched to a gene: 11. This CDR3 is built from 17 residues. Method: immunoSEQ multiplex PCR; TCRdb's copy keeps in-frame clones and lacks some. This sample has 150,000 or so clones, with approximately 84% found just once. This chain uses TRBV28 with TRBJ1-5, with 9 bases lining up with TRBD1. The specimen was peripheral blood. This receptor was taken from a man aged 18 to 29 with active or convalescent COVID-19. The DNA for the CDR3 is TGTGCCAGCGATCCCGGGACAGGGTTAAATAGCAATCAGCCCCAGCATTTT. It codes for CASDPGTGLNSNQPQHF.